The 23 T cell receptor beta chains presented below share a single source sample, sequenced in a study of blood T cells in healthy people across ages. A second PCR, run for 7 to 11 cycles, used a sample-barcoded 5' primer plus a J-beta primer mix. TCRdb fed the 5' RACE reads into MiXCR, producing one record per CDR3 protein. Among about 1.5 million distinct CDR3 sequences listed, about 45% were seen once. Sample: blood. These receptors were collected from a woman under 30 in good health.

This clonotype was seen a handful of times. V is TRBV29-1 and J is TRBJ2-1; D unresolved. The better agreement between TRBJ2-7 and the DNA end casts doubt on the J call. Germline V gene data show CDR1 as SQVTM and CDR2 as ANQGSEA. CDR3 size: 11 residues. Here the CDR3 DNA reads TGCAGCGTTGTCCGAGGATGGGAGCAGTACTTC. This sequence encodes CSVVRGWEQYF.

This clonotype was counted a few times. This chain joins TRBV13 and TRBJ2-3; D gene unclear. The CDR3 totals 18 residues. V lost 0 bases and J 4 bases, leaving 20 bases between the germline ends. Looked up from germline, CDR1 is PRHDT and CDR2 is FYEKMQ (reference sequence). The CDR3 DNA is TGTGCCAGCAGCTTAGGCCTCCGGTCGAAATACCCGGCAGATACGCAGTATTTT. Residues: CASSLGLRSKYPADTQYF. Full variable domain (outside the CDR3, taken from reference TRBV13 and TRBJ2-3): AAGVIQSPRHLIKEKRETATLKCYPIPRHDTVYWYQQGPGQDPQFLISFYEKMQSDKGSIPDRFSAQQFSDYHSELNMSSLELGDSALYFCASSLGLRSKYPADTQYFGPGTRLTVL.

This clonotype was seen a few times. The chain couples TRBV2 to TRBJ1-2; 8 bases are shared with TRBD1. There are 13 residues in the CDR3. Losses at the gene ends were 6 bases for V and 4 bases for J; bases not matched to a gene: 4. Germline V gene lookup returns CDR1 SNHLY and CDR2 FYNNEI. The CDR3: CASREGQVYGYTF. The CDR3 DNA follows: TGTGCCAGCAGGGAGGGACAGGTCTATGGCTACACCTTC.

This clonotype was seen a few times. The V call is TRBV20-1, the J call TRBJ2-3, with 11 bases identical to TRBD2. The germline V gene has CDR1 DFQATT and CDR2 SNEGSKA (reference sequence). V gave up 0 bases and J gave up 6 bases; unmatched junction bases: 5. The CDR3 is 15 amino acids. DNA for the CDR3: TGCAGTGCTAGAGATCTAGCGGGGGGTTGGGATACGCAGTATTTT. Its translation is CSARDLAGGWDTQYF.

Comments on this clonotype: A far bigger clonotype differs at one base, so this is likely a read error. V is TRBV20-1 and J is TRBJ2-5, with D unresolved. The J call may be incorrect, as the DNA end agrees better with TRBJ2-7. The germline CDR1 and CDR2 sequences are DFQATT and SNEGSKA (reference sequence). This CDR3 has 12 amino acids. CDR3 DNA sequence: TGCAGGGCTAGACCGAGAGCCTACGAGCAGTACTTC. Amino acids: CRARPRAYEQYF.

This chain links TRBV7-9 with TRBJ2-5; 7 bases align to TRBD1. The J call may not be correct, given that the DNA end is closer to TRBJ2-7. Germline lookup yields CDR1 SEHNR and CDR2 FQNEAQ (reference sequence). This CDR3 comprises 14 residues. Here the CDR3 reads CASSSRDSQHEQYF. In nucleotides, the CDR3 is TGTGCCAGCAGCTCCCGGGACAGCCAACACGAGCAGTACTTC.

V gene TRBV10-3 combines with J gene TRBJ2-7, with 8 bases lining up with TRBD1. The germline gives CDR1 ENHRY, CDR2 SYGVKD. With 4 bases clipped from V and 0 bases from J, the junction kept 2 bases outside the gene matches. The CDR3 consists of 14 residues. The CDR3 region has the DNA TGTGCCATCAGTGGGGGACAGGCCTCCTACGAGCAGTACTTC. This sequence encodes CAISGGQASYEQYF.

This chain links TRBV4-3 with TRBJ1-3, with D perhaps matching TRBD1 (6 bases). Trimming removed 4 bases at V and 0 bases at J, with 16 bases between. The CDR3 totals 17 residues. Per the germline V gene, CDR1 is LGHNA and CDR2 is YSLEER. The CDR3 region is CASSPRTALTSGNTIYF. In DNA form, the CDR3 reads TGCGCCAGCAGCCCGCGGACAGCCCTTACCTCTGGAAACACCATATATTTT.

This clonotype was seen more than once but under ten times. The chain combines TRBV7-2 with TRBJ2-1; D is undetermined. Between the trimmed V and J ends, which lost 2 bases and 3 bases, there was a span of 8 bases. CDR1 SGHTA and CDR2 FQGNSA come from the germline V gene. The CDR3 has 14 residues. CDR3 sequence: CASSLILGYNEQFF. The DNA for the CDR3 is TGTGCCAGCAGCTTAATTTTGGGCTACAATGAGCAGTTCTTC.

J is TRBJ2-4 and V is TRBV20-1, with 8 bases lining up with TRBD2. Matching the DNA end better, TRBJ2-7 makes the J call doubtful. In germline, CDR1 is DFQATT, CDR2 SNEGSKA (reference sequence). The CDR3 totals 15 residues. This chain's CDR3 is CSARDRLAGIYEQYF. In DNA form, the CDR3 reads TGCAGTGCTAGAGATCGGTTAGCGGGGATTTACGAGCAGTACTTC.

This chain joins TRBV7-9 and TRBJ2-1, with 8 bases aligning to TRBD1. The CDR3 covers 15 residues. The ends lost 1 base at V and 5 bases at J; junction bases unmatched: 4. Germline CDR1 is SEHNR and CDR2 is FQNEAQ (reference sequence). The CDR3 coding sequence is TGTGCCAGCAGCTTAGGACAGGGGTGGGACAATGAGCAGTTCTTC. This sequence encodes CASSLGQGWDNEQFF.

This clonotype was detected only a few times. The V gene is TRBV7-9, the J gene TRBJ1-1; a possible D gene is TRBD1 (5 bases). This CDR3 has 14 amino acids. V gave up 2 bases and J gave up 4 bases, with 11 bases separating them. The germline V gene encodes CDR1 SEHNR and CDR2 FQNEAQ (reference sequence). CDR3 in amino acids: CASSLTGPLTEAFF. The CDR3 DNA is TGTGCCAGCAGCTTAACGGGGCCCCTCACTGAAGCTTTCTTT.

The V and J genes are TRBV20-1 and TRBJ2-7; the match to TRBD2 covers 13 bases. Germline lookup yields CDR1 DFQATT and CDR2 SNEGSKA (reference sequence). With 4 bases clipped from V and 0 bases from J, the junction kept 3 bases outside the gene matches. This CDR3 spans 15 amino acids. CDR3 DNA sequence: TGCAGTGCTAAGGGACTAGCGGGGTTCTCCTACGAGCAGTACTTC. Protein sequence: CSAKGLAGFSYEQYF.

The table lists this clonotype with a few counts. The chain links TRBV29-1 to TRBJ2-1, with 14 bases fitting TRBD2. After removal of 7 bases from V and 7 bases from J, the junction contained 12 bases not matched to a gene. Germline CDR1 and CDR2: SQVTM and ANQGSEA. The CDR3 totals 16 residues. The CDR3 coding sequence is TGCAGCGCCCGAAGACTAGCGGGAGGGCCTGGGAATGAGCAGTTCTTC. The encoded protein is CSARRLAGGPGNEQFF.

This chain connects TRBV18 to TRBJ1-1, with D unresolved. The CDR3 loop spans 15 amino acids. V shed 0 bases and J shed 4 bases, with 12 bases lying between them. The germline CDR1 and CDR2 sequences are KGHSH and LQKENI. The CDR3 region is CASSPPGGLGTEAFF. The CDR3 DNA reads TGTGCCAGCTCACCACCAGGCGGGTTGGGCACTGAAGCTTTCTTT.

This clonotype occurred a few times. V usage is TRBV4-3 and J usage is TRBJ1-2; 7 positions match TRBD1. The J segment lost 6 bases and the V segment lost 0 bases, leaving 4 bases of the junction unmatched. There are 14 residues in the CDR3. Per the germline V gene, CDR1 is LGHNA and CDR2 is YSLEER. This chain's CDR3 is CASSQDRGSDGYTF. CDR3 nucleotides: TGCGCCAGCAGCCAAGACAGGGGGTCGGATGGCTACACCTTC.

The CDR3 DNA reads TGTGCCAGCAGTCGTAGACAGGCCTATAGCAATCAGCCCCAGCATTTT. This encodes CASSRRQAYSNQPQHF. The chain carries TRBV28 and TRBJ1-5; tentatively, D is TRBD1 (6 bases). The germline CDR1 and CDR2 sequences are MDHEN and SYDVKM. Trimming took 5 bases from V and 0 from J, leaving 14 bases between them. This CDR3 has 16 residues.

The V and J genes are TRBV15 and TRBJ1-1; D not certain. V was pared by 1 base and J by 0 bases, with 9 bases between. The CDR3 covers 15 residues. Germline loops: CDR1 LNHNV, CDR2 YYDKDF (reference sequence). The CDR3 loop is CATSRVGGMNTEAFF. The CDR3, as DNA: TGTGCCACCAGCAGAGTGGGCGGCATGAACACTGAAGCTTTCTTT. The variable domain in full, with the rest retrieved from reference TRBV15 and TRBJ1-1, is DAMVIQNPRYQVTQFGKPVTLSCSQTLNHNVMYWYQQKSSQAPKLLFHYYDKDFNNEADTPDNFQSRRPNTSFCFLDIRSPGLGDTAMYLCATSRVGGMNTEAFFGQGTRLTVV.

The chain has TRBV4-2 and TRBJ2-2, with 7 bases that match TRBD2. Germline values: CDR1 LGHNA, CDR2 YNFKEQ. This CDR3 is 16 amino acids long. Germline trimming cut 1 base from V and 6 bases from J; bases unmatched to any gene: 8. The CDR3 DNA is TGTGCCAGCAGCCAAGCGATAGCGGGCCAGCCCGGGGAGCTGTTTTTT. It is translated as CASSQAIAGQPGELFF.

The V gene is TRBV7-9, the J gene TRBJ2-5, with 8 bases that match TRBD1. Germline V gives CDR1 SEHNR, CDR2 FQNEAQ (reference sequence). This CDR3 is built from 16 residues. The V segment lost 1 base and the J segment 5 bases; nucleotides outside the gene matches: 9. CDR3 region: CASSLVAGQGAETQYF. In DNA form, the CDR3 reads TGTGCCAGCAGCTTAGTAGCAGGCCAGGGGGCCGAGACCCAGTACTTC.

The chain combines TRBV5-6 with TRBJ1-1; 10 bases fit TRBD1. The CDR3 has 16 amino acids. Trimming removed 5 bases from V and 3 bases from J; junction bases left unmatched: 10. Looked up from germline, CDR1 is SGHDT and CDR2 is YYEEEE. The CDR3 region has the DNA TGTGCCAGCAGGAGCTTTGGGACAGGGGACGACACTGAAGCTTTCTTT. The encoded protein is CASRSFGTGDDTEAFF.

A word on this clonotype: A read error may produce the germline difference seen at one junction end. The genes are TRBV4-1 and TRBJ2-5, with 13 bases identical to TRBD2. This CDR3 spans 18 amino acids. Germline V gene sequence: CDR1 MGHRA, CDR2 YSYEKL. DNA for the CDR3: TGCGCCAGCGGCCAAGCGACTAGCGGGGGGACTTCCCTGGAGACCCAGTACTTC. It yields the protein CASGQATSGGTSLETQYF.

About this clonotype: A junction boundary mismatches the germline segment, possibly from a read error. The V call is TRBV15, the J call TRBJ1-1; a weak D match, TRBD1 (6 bases). The germline V gene has CDR1 LNHNV and CDR2 YYDKDF (reference sequence). CDR3 length: 14 amino acids. In DNA, the CDR3 is TGTGCCACCAGCAAAAACAGGGAGGGCACTGGAGCTTTCTTT. Translation: CATSKNREGTGAFF. Looking up the rest from reference TRBV15 and TRBJ1-1 gives the full variable domain: DAMVIQNPRYQVTQFGKPVTLSCSQTLNHNVMYWYQQKSSQAPKLLFHYYDKDFNNEADTPDNFQSRRPNTSFCFLDIRSPGLGDTAMYLCATSKNREGTGAFFGQGTRLTVV.